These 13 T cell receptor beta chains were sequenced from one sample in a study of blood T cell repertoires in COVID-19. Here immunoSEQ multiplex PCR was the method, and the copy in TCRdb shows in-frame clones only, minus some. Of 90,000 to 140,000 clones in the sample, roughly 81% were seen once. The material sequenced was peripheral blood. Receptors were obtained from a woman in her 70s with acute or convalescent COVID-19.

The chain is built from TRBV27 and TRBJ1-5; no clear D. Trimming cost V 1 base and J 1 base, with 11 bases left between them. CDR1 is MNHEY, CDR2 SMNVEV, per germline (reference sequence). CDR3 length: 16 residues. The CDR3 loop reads CASSLWAGGSNQPQHF. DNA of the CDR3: TGTGCCAGCAGTTTATGGGCAGGAGGAAGCAATCAGCCCCAGCATTTT.

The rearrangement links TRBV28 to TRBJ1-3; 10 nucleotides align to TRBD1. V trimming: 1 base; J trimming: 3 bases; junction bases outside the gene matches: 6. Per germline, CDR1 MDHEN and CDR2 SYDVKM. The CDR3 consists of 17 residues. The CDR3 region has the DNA TGTGCCAGCAGTTTATCGGCCGGGACAGGGGTTGGAAACACCATATATTTT. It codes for CASSLSAGTGVGNTIYF.

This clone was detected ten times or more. CDR3 bases: TGTGCCAGTAGTATAGCCCCGACAGGGCCCCTCTCCTACGAGCAGTACTTC. Residues: CASSIAPTGPLSYEQYF. The chain couples TRBV19 to TRBJ2-7; 7 nucleotides agree with TRBD1. Losses at the gene ends were 1 base for V and 0 bases for J; bases not matched to a gene: 9. CDR3 length equals 17 residues. CDR1 is LNHDA, CDR2 SQIVND, per germline (reference sequence). The entire variable domain, with the rest obtained from reference TRBV19 and TRBJ2-7, is as follows: DGGITQSPKYLFRKEGQNVTLSCEQNLNHDAMYWYRQDPGQGLRLIYYSQIVNDFQKGDIAEGYSVSREKKESFPLTVTSAQKNPTAFYLCASSIAPTGPLSYEQYFGPGTRLTVT.

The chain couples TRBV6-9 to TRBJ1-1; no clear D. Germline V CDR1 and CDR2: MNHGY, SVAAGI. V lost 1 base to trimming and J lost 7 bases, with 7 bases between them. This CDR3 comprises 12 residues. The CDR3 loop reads CASSYFRFEAFF. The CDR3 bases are TGTGCCAGCAGTTATTTCCGGTTTGAAGCTTTCTTT.

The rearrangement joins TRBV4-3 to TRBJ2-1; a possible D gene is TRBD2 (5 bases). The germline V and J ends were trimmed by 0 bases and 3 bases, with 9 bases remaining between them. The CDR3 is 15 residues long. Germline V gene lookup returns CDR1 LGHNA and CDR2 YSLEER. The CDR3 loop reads CASSQDVAIYNEQFF. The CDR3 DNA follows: TGCGCCAGCAGCCAAGACGTAGCGATCTACAATGAGCAGTTCTTC.

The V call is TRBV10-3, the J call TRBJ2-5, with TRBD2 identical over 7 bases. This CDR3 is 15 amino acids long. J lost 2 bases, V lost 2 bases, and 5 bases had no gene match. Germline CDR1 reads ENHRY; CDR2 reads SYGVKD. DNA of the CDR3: TGTGCCATCAGTGAGAGCGGTAGCGGGCAAGAGACCCAGTACTTC. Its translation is CAISESGSGQETQYF.

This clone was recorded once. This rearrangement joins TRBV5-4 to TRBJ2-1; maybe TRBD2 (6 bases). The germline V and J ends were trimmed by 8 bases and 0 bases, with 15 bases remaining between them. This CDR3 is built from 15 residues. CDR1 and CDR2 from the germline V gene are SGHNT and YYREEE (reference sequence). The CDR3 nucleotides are TGTGCCAGTTTCCCCGGGACTCACTCCTACAATGAGCAGTTCTTC. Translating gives CASFPGTHSYNEQFF.

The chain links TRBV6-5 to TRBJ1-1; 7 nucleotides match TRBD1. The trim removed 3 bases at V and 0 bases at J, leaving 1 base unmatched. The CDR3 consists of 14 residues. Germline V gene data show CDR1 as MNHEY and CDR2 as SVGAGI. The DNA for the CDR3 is TGTGCCAGCAGTTATGACAGGGTGAACACTGAAGCTTTCTTT. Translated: CASSYDRVNTEAFF.

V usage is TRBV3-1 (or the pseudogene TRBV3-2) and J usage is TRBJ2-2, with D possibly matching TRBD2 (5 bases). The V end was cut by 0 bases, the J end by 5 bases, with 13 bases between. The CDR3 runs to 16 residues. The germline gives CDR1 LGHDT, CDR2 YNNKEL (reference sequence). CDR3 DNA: TGTGCCAGCAGCCAAGAAAGAGGAAGAGGGACCGGGGAGCTGTTTTTT. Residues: CASSQERGRGTGELFF.

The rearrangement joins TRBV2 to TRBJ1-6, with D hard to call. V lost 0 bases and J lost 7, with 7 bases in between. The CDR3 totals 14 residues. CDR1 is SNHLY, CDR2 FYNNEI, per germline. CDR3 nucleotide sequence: TGTGCCAGCAGTGAAGCTCCGTCGAATTCACCCCTCCACTTT. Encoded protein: CASSEAPSNSPLHF.

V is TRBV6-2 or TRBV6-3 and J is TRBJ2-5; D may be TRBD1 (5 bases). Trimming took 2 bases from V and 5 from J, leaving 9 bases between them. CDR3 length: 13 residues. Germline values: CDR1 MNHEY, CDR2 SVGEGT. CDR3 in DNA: TGTGCCAGCAGTTACGCAGGGATGGAGACCCAGTACTTC. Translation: CASSYAGMETQYF.

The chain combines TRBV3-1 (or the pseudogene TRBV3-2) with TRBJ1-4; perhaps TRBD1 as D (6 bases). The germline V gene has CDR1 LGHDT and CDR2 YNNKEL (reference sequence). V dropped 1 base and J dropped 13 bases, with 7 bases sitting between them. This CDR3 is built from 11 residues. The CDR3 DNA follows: TGTGCCAGCAGCCAAGGGACAGCACTGTTTTTT. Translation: CASSQGTALFF.

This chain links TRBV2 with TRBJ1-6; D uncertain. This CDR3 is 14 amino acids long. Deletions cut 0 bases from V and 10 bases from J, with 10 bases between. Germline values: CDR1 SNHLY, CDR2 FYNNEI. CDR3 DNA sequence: TGTGCCAGCAGTGAAGCGCGGGTCGAGTCACCCCTCCACTTT. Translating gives CASSEARVESPLHF.